This record concerns one T cell receptor beta chain sequence. Its specificity is unknown. The CDR3 has 14 residues. CDR1 is ENHRY and CDR2 is SYGVKD in the germline V gene. The V segment lost 10 bases and the J segment 4 bases; nucleotides outside the gene matches: 9. This sample is part of a study of T cell responses to AZD1222 COVID-19 vaccine. General study findings and limits: Along spike, vaccine-associated CD4 TCRs were found throughout, with dominance at 160-218 and 743-854.

The method was immunoSEQ multiplex PCR; TCRdb's version includes in-frame clones alone and lacks a portion of them. The sample has some 82,000 clones, 70% to 90% seen once. The TCR originated in an adult in good health. V usage is TRBV10-3 and J usage is TRBJ2-5; 10 bases align to TRBD2. Sequenced material: peripheral blood, taken on day 0 of AZD1222 vaccination. The CDR3 sequence is CASRVSGGSETQYF. Here the CDR3 DNA reads TGTGCCAGCAGGGTTAGCGGGGGGTCAGAGACCCAGTACTTC.